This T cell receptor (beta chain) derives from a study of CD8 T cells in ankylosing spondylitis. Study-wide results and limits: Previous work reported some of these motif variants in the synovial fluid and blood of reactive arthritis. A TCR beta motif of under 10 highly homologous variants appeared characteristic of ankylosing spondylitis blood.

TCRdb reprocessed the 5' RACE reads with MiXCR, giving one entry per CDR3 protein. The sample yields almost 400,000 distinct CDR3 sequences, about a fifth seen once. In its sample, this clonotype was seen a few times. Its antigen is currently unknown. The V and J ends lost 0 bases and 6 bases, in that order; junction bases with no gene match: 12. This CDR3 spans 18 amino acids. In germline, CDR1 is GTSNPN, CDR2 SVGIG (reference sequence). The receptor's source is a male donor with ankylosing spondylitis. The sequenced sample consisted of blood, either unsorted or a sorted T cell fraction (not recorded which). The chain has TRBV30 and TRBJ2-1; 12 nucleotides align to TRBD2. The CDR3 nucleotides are TGTGCCTGGAGTGTCGGACTTTTTGGGGGACTAGCGGGCAATGAGCAGTTCTTC. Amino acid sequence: CAWSVGLFGGLAGNEQFF.